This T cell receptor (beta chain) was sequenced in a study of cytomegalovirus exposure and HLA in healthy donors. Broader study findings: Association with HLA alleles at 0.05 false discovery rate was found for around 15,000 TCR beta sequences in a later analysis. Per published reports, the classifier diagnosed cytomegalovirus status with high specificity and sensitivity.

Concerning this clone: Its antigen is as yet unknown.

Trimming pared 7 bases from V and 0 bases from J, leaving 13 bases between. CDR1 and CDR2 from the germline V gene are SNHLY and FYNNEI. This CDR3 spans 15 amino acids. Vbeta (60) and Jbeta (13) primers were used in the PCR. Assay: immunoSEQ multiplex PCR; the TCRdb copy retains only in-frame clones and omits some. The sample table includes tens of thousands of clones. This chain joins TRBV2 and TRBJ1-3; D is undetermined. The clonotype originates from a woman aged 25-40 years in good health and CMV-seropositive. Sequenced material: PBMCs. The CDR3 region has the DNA TGTGCCAGCAACCGAGATAGAGTCTCTGGAAACACCATATATTTT. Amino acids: CASNRDRVSGNTIYF.